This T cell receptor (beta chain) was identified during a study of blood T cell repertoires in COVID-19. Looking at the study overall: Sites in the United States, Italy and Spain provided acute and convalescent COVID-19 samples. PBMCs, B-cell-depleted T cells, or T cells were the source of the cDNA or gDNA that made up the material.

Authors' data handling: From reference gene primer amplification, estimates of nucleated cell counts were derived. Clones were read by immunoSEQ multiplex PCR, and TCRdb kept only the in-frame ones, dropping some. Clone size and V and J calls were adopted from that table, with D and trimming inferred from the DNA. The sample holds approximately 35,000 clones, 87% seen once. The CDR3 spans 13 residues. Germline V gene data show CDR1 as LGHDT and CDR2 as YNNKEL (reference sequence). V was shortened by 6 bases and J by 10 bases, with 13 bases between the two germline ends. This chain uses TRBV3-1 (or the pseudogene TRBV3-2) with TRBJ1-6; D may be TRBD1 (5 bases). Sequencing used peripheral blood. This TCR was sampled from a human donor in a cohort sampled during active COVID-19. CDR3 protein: CASSVQGGSPLHF. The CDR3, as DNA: TGTGCCAGCAGTGTGCAGGGTGGCTCACCCCTCCACTTT.